Shown below are 11 T cell receptor beta chains from a single sample sequenced in a study of cytomegalovirus exposure and HLA in healthy donors. 13 Jbeta primers and 60 Vbeta primers were used for the PCR. Produced via immunoSEQ multiplex PCR; TCRdb's table is partial and in-frame only. Among roughly 180,000 clones listed, under 80% were seen once. The sample was PBMCs. The receptors here all came from a woman in her twenties or thirties in good health and CMV-seropositive.

This sequence joins TRBV9 and TRBJ2-7; 8 nucleotides align to TRBD2. Unmatched junction bases numbered 7, after V lost 2 bases and J lost 0 bases. Germline CDR1 reads SGDLS; CDR2 reads YYNGEE. The CDR3 totals 16 residues. The CDR3 coding sequence is TGTGCCAGCAGCGTGGATAGCGGGGCTAGCTCCTACGAGCAGTACTTC. Translation gives CASSVDSGASSYEQYF.

This chain connects TRBV2 to TRBJ2-3; D gene uncertain. Between the trimmed V and J ends, which lost 4 bases and 4 bases, there was a span of 9 bases. CDR3 length: 13 residues. In germline, CDR1 is SNHLY, CDR2 FYNNEI. CDR3 nucleotide sequence: TGTGCCAGCAGTGTACTCGTCGCAGATACGCAGTATTTT. Encoded protein: CASSVLVADTQYF. The variable domain in full, completed from reference TRBV2 and TRBJ2-3, reads EPEVTQTPSHQVTQMGQEVILRCVPISNHLYFYWYRQILGQKVEFLVSFYNNEISEKSEIFDDQFSVERPDGSNFTLKIRSTKLEDSAMYFCASSVLVADTQYFGPGTRLTVL.

This clone was seen once. The CDR3 nucleotides are TGTGCCAGCAGTGACACGGGACAGTATAATGAGCAGTTCTTC. Translated, it gives CASSDTGQYNEQFF. The chain couples TRBV6-4 to TRBJ2-1; the match to TRBD1 covers 7 bases. V dropped 2 bases and J dropped 7; count of bases not matched to a gene: 5. CDR1 is MRHNA and CDR2 is SNTAGT in the germline V gene. The CDR3 is made up of 14 amino acids.

The chain employs TRBV5-4 and TRBJ2-3, with TRBD2 matching over 7 bases. The CDR3 totals 16 residues. Germline V gene sequence: CDR1 SGHNT, CDR2 YYREEE (reference sequence). The trim removed 0 bases at V and 0 bases at J, leaving 4 bases unmatched. This chain's CDR3 is CASSLELARSTDTQYF. CDR3 bases: TGTGCCAGCAGCTTGGAACTAGCGAGGAGCACAGATACGCAGTATTTT.

This chain joins TRBV27 and TRBJ1-5, with a weak D call TRBD1 (5 bases). The CDR3 is 16 amino acids. The germline V gene encodes CDR1 MNHEY and CDR2 SMNVEV (reference sequence). With 5 bases removed from V and 0 bases from J, the gap between germline ends came to 14 bases. The CDR3, as DNA: TGTGCCAGCAGTCAGCCGGGGGGGTTTAGCAATCAGCCCCAGCATTTT. Its protein product is CASSQPGGFSNQPQHF.

The rearrangement joins TRBV7-9 to TRBJ1-5, with TRBD1 as a possible D gene (5 bases). Germline V CDR1 and CDR2: SEHNR, FQNEAQ (reference sequence). Between the trimmed V and J ends, which lost 5 bases and 5 bases, there was a span of 10 bases. CDR3 size: 13 residues. The CDR3 sequence is CASSQGRDQPQHF. As DNA, the CDR3 is TGTGCCAGCAGCCAGGGTAGGGATCAGCCCCAGCATTTT.

The J gene is TRBJ2-5, the V gene TRBV4-1; tentatively, D is TRBD1 (6 bases). V lost 6 bases to trimming and J lost 0 bases, with 11 bases between them. CDR1 is MGHRA and CDR2 is YSYEKL in the germline V gene. The CDR3 sequence is 14 residues long. CDR3 sequence reads: CASRIGQHQETQYF. In nucleotides, the CDR3 is TGCGCCAGCAGAATCGGACAGCACCAAGAGACCCAGTACTTC.

The chain links TRBV11-2 to TRBJ1-3, with D possibly matching TRBD1 (6 bases). V dropped 4 bases and J dropped 2 bases, with 12 bases sitting between them. The CDR3 is 15 amino acids. Germline V gene lookup returns CDR1 SGHAT and CDR2 FQNNGV. CDR3 in amino acids: CASSWARGTGNTIYF. In DNA, the CDR3 is TGTGCCAGCAGCTGGGCCAGGGGCACTGGAAACACCATATATTTT.

This sequence joins TRBV7-2 and TRBJ2-1; 14 bases are a match to TRBD2. Germline CDR1 reads SGHTA; CDR2 reads FQGNSA. The CDR3 has 17 amino acids. Unmatched junction bases numbered 5, after V lost 2 bases and J lost 5 bases. CDR3 protein: CASSLKGTSGGNNEQFF. In nucleotides, the CDR3 is TGTGCCAGCAGCTTAAAAGGGACTAGCGGGGGAAACAATGAGCAGTTCTTC.

The V gene is TRBV7-2, the J gene TRBJ2-1; a possible D gene is TRBD2 (5 bases). The germline gives CDR1 SGHTA, CDR2 FQGNSA. Trimming took 5 bases from V and 4 from J, leaving 12 bases between them. CDR3 length equals 14 residues. The CDR3 DNA sequence: TGTGCCAGCAGCCAGGACTTCTCTTACAATGAGCAGTTCTTC. Its translation is CASSQDFSYNEQFF.

The chain couples TRBV7-2 to TRBJ2-1, with a weak D call TRBD2 (7 bases). Trimming stripped 2 bases from V and 4 bases from J, with 12 bases between. Germline V lookup: CDR1 SGHTA, CDR2 FQGNSA. The CDR3 length is 15 residues. Here the CDR3 DNA reads TGTGCCAGCAGCTTAAGGGGGGGCTCATACAATGAGCAGTTCTTC. It yields the protein CASSLRGGSYNEQFF.